The present TCR beta chain was sequenced within a study of T cells in Graves' hyperthyroidism and ophthalmopathy. This clonotype was counted at least ten times. Its antigen remains unidentified. Regions amplified from RNA transcripts were the TCR beta CDR3 regions. With the HTBI primer set, the TCR CDR3 went through a first round of RT-PCR. TCRdb itself ran the multiplex PCR reads through MiXCR, one entry per CDR3 protein. Among about 130,000 distinct CDR3 sequences listed, around 20% were seen once. Broader study findings: The model predicted ophthalmopathy a median approximately 6 months before onset. Blood samples included most of the expanded thyroid clonotypes exceeding 0.001.

Those patients with uncontrolled infection, other autoimmune disease, pregnancy or lactation were excluded. This CDR3 is 15 amino acids long. V lost 8 bases and J 2 bases, leaving 22 bases between the germline ends. Looked up from germline, CDR1 is DFQATT and CDR2 is SNEGSKA (reference sequence). The specimen was blood. The chain links TRBV20-1 to TRBJ2-7; TRBD2 is a possible D gene (6 bases). The TCR was taken from a woman aged 45-59 years with Graves' hyperthyroidism that later progressed to Graves' ophthalmopathy. The DNA for the CDR3 is TGCAGTACCTCACAAAGGGCGGAGGGTACCTACGAGCAGTACTTC. Translating gives CSTSQRAEGTYEQYF.